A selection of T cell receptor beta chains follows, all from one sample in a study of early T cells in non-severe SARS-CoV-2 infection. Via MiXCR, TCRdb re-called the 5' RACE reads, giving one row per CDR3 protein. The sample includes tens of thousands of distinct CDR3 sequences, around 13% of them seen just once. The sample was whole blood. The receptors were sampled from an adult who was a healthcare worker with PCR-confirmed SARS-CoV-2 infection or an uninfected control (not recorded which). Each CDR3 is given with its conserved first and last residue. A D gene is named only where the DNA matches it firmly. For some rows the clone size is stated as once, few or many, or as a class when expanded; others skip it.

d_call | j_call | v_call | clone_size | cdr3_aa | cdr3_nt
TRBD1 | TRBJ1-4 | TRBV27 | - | CASSPYRGEEKLFF | TGTGCCAGCAGTCCGTACAGGGGGGAAGAAAAACTGTTTTTT
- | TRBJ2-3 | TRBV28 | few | CASSYGGPTDTQYF | TGTGCCAGCAGTTATGGGGGGCCCACAGATACGCAGTATTTT
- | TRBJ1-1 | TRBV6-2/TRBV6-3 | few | CASIRASRKKTEAFF | TGTGCCAGCATCCGGGCCTCGAGGAAAAAGACTGAAGCTTTCTTT
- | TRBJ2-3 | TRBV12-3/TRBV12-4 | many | CASSLAAVRSDTQYF | TGTGCCAGCAGTTTAGCGGCGGTTAGATCAGATACGCAGTATTTT
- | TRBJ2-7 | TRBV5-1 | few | CASNEGGTADYEQYF | TGCGCCAGCAACGAGGGCGGGACAGCTGACTACGAGCAGTACTTC
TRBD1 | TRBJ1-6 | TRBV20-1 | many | CSARDFRTGSYNSPLHF | TGCAGTGCTAGAGATTTTAGGACAGGGTCCTATAATTCACCCCTCCACTTT
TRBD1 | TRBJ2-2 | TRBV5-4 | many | CASSRDRGNTGELFF | TGTGCCAGCAGCAGGGACAGGGGTAACACCGGGGAGCTGTTTTTT
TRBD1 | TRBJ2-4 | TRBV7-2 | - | CASSLAGTDLNIQYF | TGTGCCAGCAGCTTAGCGGGGACAGATCTAAACATTCAGTACTTC
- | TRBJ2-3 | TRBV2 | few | CASSERRGITDTQYF | TGTGCCAGCAGTGAACGGAGGGGTATTACAGATACGCAGTATTTT
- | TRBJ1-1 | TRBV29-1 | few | CSVAVVNTEAFF | TGCAGCGTGGCAGTGGTGAACACTGAAGCTTTCTTT
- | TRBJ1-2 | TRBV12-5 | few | CASGLQGPYGYTF | TGTGCTAGTGGTTTGCAAGGGCCGTATGGCTACACCTTC
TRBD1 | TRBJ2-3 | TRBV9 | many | CASSVMGTGKTDTQYF | TGTGCCAGCAGCGTAATGGGGACAGGGAAAACAGATACGCAGTATTTT
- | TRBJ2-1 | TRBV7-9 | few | CASSLDRVNEQFF | TGTGCCAGCAGCTTAGACAGGGTGAATGAGCAGTTCTTC
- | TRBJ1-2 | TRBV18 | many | CASSHRVYGYTF | TGTGCCAGCTCACACAGAGTCTATGGCTACACCTTC
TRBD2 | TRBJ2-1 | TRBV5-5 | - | CASSLAASGRHEQFF | TGTGCCAGCAGCTTGGCGGCTAGCGGGAGACATGAGCAGTTCTTC
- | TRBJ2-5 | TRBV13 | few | CASQDRDYETQYF | TGTGCCAGCCAAGACAGGGACTACGAGACCCAGTACTTC
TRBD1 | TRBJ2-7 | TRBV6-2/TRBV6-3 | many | CASSYGGTGNNEQYF | TGTGCCAGCAGTTACGGCGGGACAGGGAACAACGAGCAGTACTTC
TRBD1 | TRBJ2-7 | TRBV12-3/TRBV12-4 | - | CASSPQGTEQYF | TGTGCCAGCAGTCCACAGGGGACCGAGCAGTACTTC
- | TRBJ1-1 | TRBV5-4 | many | CASSTGQNTEAFF | TGTGCCAGCAGCACGGGACAAAACACTGAAGCTTTCTTT
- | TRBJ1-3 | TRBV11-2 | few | CASRRLGGNTIYF | TGTGCCAGCAGAAGGCTAGGCGGAAACACCATATATTTT
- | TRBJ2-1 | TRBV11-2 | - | CASKLSRHDEQFF | TGTGCCAGCAAGCTTTCCAGGCACGATGAGCAGTTCTTC
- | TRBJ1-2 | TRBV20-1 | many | CSARVGREASNYGYTF | TGCAGTGCTAGAGTCGGCAGGGAAGCCTCTAACTATGGCTACACCTTC
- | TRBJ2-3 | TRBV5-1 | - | CASSLPHTDTQYF | TGCGCCAGCAGCTTACCACACACAGATACGCAGTATTTT
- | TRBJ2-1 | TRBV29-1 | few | CSVEEGSGYEQFF | TGCAGCGTTGAGGAGGGATCCGGATATGAGCAGTTCTTC
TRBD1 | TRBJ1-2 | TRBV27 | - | CASSRTGNYGYTF | TGTGCCAGCAGTCGGACAGGCAACTATGGCTACACCTTC
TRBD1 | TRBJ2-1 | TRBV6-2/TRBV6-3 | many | CASSRHSRGQGYNEQFF | TGTGCCAGCAGTCGCCACTCCAGGGGACAGGGTTACAATGAGCAGTTCTTC
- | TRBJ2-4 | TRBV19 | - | CASSNREGMSKNIQYF | TGTGCCAGTAGCAACCGCGAGGGAATGTCCAAAAACATTCAGTACTTC
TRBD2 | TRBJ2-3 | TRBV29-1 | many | CSVNGGGRGTDTQYF | TGCAGCGTTAACGGGGGCGGGAGGGGAACAGATACGCAGTATTTT
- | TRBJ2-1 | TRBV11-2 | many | CASSLVGSDNEQFF | TGTGCCAGCAGCTTAGTGGGCAGCGACAATGAGCAGTTCTTC
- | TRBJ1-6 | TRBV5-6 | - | CASSLVSHNSPLHF | TGTGCCAGCAGCTTGGTCAGTCATAATTCACCCCTCCACTTT
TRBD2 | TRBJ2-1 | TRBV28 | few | CASSLSGGGLLNEQFF | TGTGCCAGCAGCCTCTCCGGGGGGGGGCTGCTCAATGAGCAGTTCTTC
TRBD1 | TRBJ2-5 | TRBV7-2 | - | CASTKDRSQETQYF | TGTGCCAGCACCAAGGACAGGAGTCAAGAGACCCAGTACTTC
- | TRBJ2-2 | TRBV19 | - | CASSPHRQSTGELFF | TGTGCCAGTAGTCCACACAGACAGTCCACCGGGGAGCTGTTTTTT
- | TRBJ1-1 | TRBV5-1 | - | CASSLDQGITEAFF | TGCGCCAGCAGCTTGGACCAGGGGATCACTGAAGCTTTCTTT
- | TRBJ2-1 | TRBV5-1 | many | CASSLGGSEQFF | TGCGCCAGCAGCTTGGGGGGAAGTGAGCAGTTCTTC